This T cell receptor beta chain was found in a study of blood T cell repertoires in COVID-19. Study at large: Collection of acute and convalescent COVID-19 samples took place in the United States, Italy and Spain. PBMCs, B-cell-depleted T cells, or T cells were the source of the cDNA or gDNA that made up the material.

Authors' data handling: Reference gene primers were amplified, and this amplification served to estimate nucleated cell counts. This table comes from immunoSEQ multiplex PCR, and its TCRdb copy is limited to in-frame clones, with some not included. V, J and clone size were drawn from that table, and D and trimming were deduced from the DNA. Here the sample spans about 110,000 clones, approximately 88% being singletons. Sequenced material: peripheral blood. The source of this sequence is a man aged 35-49 years with active or convalescent COVID-19.

Here the CDR3 DNA reads TGTGCCAGCAGCTTCCCTAGTAGCGGAGACTCCTACAATGAGCAGTTCTTC. It codes for CASSFPSSGDSYNEQFF. V and J are TRBV7-8 and TRBJ2-1, with TRBD2 as a possible D gene (6 bases). The ends were cut back, 3 bases at V and 0 bases at J, with 15 bases in the middle. The CDR3 sequence is 17 residues long. The V gene's germline CDR1 is SGHVS and CDR2 FQNEAQ.